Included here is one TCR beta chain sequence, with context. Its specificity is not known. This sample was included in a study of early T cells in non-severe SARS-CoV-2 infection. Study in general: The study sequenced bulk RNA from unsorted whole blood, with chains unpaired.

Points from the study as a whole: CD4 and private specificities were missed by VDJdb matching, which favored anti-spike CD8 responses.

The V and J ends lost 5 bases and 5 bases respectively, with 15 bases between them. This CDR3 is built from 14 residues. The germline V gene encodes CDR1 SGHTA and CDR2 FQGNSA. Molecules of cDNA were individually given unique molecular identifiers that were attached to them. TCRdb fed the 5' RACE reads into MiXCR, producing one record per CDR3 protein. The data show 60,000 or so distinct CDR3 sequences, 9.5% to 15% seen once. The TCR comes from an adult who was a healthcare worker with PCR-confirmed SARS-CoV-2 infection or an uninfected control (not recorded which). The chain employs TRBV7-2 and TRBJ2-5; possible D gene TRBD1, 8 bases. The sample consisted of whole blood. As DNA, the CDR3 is TGTGCCAGCAGCAAACAGGGGGGGGGCGAGACCCAGTACTTC. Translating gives CASSKQGGGETQYF.